One sample yielded the 17 T cell receptor beta chains listed below, sequenced in a study of cytomegalovirus exposure and HLA in healthy donors. Use of 60 Vbeta and 13 Jbeta primers characterized the PCR. The data were produced by immunoSEQ multiplex PCR, yet TCRdb's version contains in-frame clones alone and is incomplete. The sample has approximately 190,000 clones, around 82% seen once. Sequenced input: PBMCs. Every receptor here comes from a man in his forties or fifties in good health and CMV-seropositive.

This sequence joins TRBV7-8 and TRBJ2-2; weak D call: TRBD2 (7 bases). This CDR3 has 14 residues. CDR1 and CDR2 from the germline V gene are SGHVS and FQNEAQ. The ends were cut back, 5 bases at V and 8 bases at J, with 15 bases in the middle. The CDR3 sequence is CASSPRGRVGELFF. The CDR3 DNA is TGTGCCAGCAGCCCAAGGGGGAGGGTAGGGGAGCTGTTTTTT.

The V call is TRBV18, the J call TRBJ2-2, with TRBD1 matching over 7 bases. CDR1 KGHSH and CDR2 LQKENI come from the germline V gene. There are 15 residues in the CDR3. Germline trimming cut 3 bases from V and 7 bases from J; bases unmatched to any gene: 8. In DNA form, the CDR3 reads TGTGCCAGCTCACCGACGACAGGGTCGAGCGGGGAGCTGTTTTTT. It encodes CASSPTTGSSGELFF.

The rearrangement uses TRBV30 and TRBJ1-1, with D possibly matching TRBD1 (5 bases). The germline CDR1 and CDR2 sequences are GTSNPN and SVGIG (reference sequence). CDR3 size: 12 residues. The germline V and J ends were trimmed by 4 bases and 4 bases, with 10 bases remaining between them. This chain's CDR3 is CAWTGSSTEAFF. The CDR3 coding sequence is TGTGCCTGGACAGGGTCCAGCACTGAAGCTTTCTTT.

This sequence joins TRBV6-1 and TRBJ2-7, with D possibly TRBD1 on 6 matching bases. V was cut by 2 bases and J by 4 bases, with 12 bases left in between. The germline V gene encodes CDR1 MNHNS and CDR2 SASEGT. The CDR3 sequence is 14 residues long. In DNA form, the CDR3 reads TGTGCCAGCAGTGAATTGGGGACATCTTACGAGCAGTACTTC. This gives the protein CASSELGTSYEQYF.

V usage is TRBV15 and J usage is TRBJ2-1; a possible D gene is TRBD1 (6 bases). The CDR3 sequence is 15 residues long. From germline, CDR1 is LNHNV and CDR2 YYDKDF (reference sequence). Trimming shortened V by 5 bases and J by 0 bases, and 11 bases separated the two germline ends. In DNA, the CDR3 is TGTGCCACCAGCCCCCGGGACAACTCCTACAATGAGCAGTTCTTC. Protein sequence: CATSPRDNSYNEQFF.

This clone was recorded only once. The V and J genes are TRBV4-1 and TRBJ2-1; no firm D call. V lost 3 bases and J 9 bases, leaving 12 bases between the germline ends. The CDR3 covers 13 residues. Looked up from germline, CDR1 is MGHRA and CDR2 is YSYEKL. The CDR3, as DNA: TGCGCCAGCAGCCACCTCATCGTCAGTGAGCAGTTCTTC. Its protein product is CASSHLIVSEQFF.

The gene calls are TRBV28 and TRBJ1-3; 8 nucleotides align to TRBD1. The trim removed 4 bases at V and 4 bases at J, leaving 12 bases unmatched. The CDR3 runs to 17 residues. Germline assignment: CDR1 MDHEN and CDR2 SYDVKM. The CDR3 DNA reads TGTGCCAGCAGTTCCCCAGGGGGCTCCTCCGGAGGAAACACCATATATTTT. Amino acid sequence: CASSSPGGSSGGNTIYF. Supplemented by reference TRBV28 and TRBJ1-3, the full variable domain reads DVKVTQSSRYLVKRTGEKVFLECVQDMDHENMFWYRQDPGLGLRLIYFSYDVKMKEKGDIPEGYSVSREKKERFSLILESASTNQTSMYLCASSSPGGSSGGNTIYFGEGSWLTVV.

CDR3 DNA: TGTGCCACCAGACTAGCGGGAACCTCCTACGAGCAGTACTTC. As protein: CATRLAGTSYEQYF. The chain combines TRBV6-5 with TRBJ2-7; 11 bases fit TRBD2. Trimming at V came to 10 bases and at J to 0 bases, leaving 5 bases not matched to a gene. Germline V gives CDR1 MNHEY, CDR2 SVGAGI. The CDR3 loop spans 14 amino acids.

This chain links TRBV5-4 with TRBJ2-5; TRBD2 aligns across 12 bases. The germline V gene encodes CDR1 SGHNT and CDR2 YYREEE (reference sequence). This CDR3 comprises 16 residues. V lost 0 bases and J lost 3; bases outside the gene matches: 3. CDR3 sequence reads: CASSLGLAGVKETQYF. The DNA for the CDR3 is TGTGCCAGCAGCTTGGGACTAGCGGGAGTAAAAGAGACCCAGTACTTC. Full variable domain (remainder filled in from reference TRBV5-4 and TRBJ2-5): ETGVTQSPTHLIKTRGQQVTLRCSSQSGHNTVSWYQQALGQGPQFIFQYYREEENGRGNFPPRFSGLQFPNYSSELNVNALELDDSALYLCASSLGLAGVKETQYFGPGTRLLVL.

The chain combines TRBV2 with TRBJ2-7, with TRBD2 matching 11 bases. The CDR3 runs 14 residues. Trimming removed 6 bases from V and 3 bases from J; junction bases left unmatched: 4. The germline V gene encodes CDR1 SNHLY and CDR2 FYNNEI. CDR3 DNA: TGTGCCAGCAGGCCGGGACTAGCGGTCTACGAGCAGTACTTC. Amino acid sequence: CASRPGLAVYEQYF.

The rearrangement joins TRBV12-2 to TRBJ1-2; TRBD1 reflects the table's D call only, with no check against the DNA. TRBV12-2 is a listed pseudogene. This CDR3 comprises 14 residues. The CDR3 bases are TGTGCAAGTCGCGATTGTAGTGGGCCCTATGGCTACACCTTC. Amino acids: CASRDCSGPYGYTF.

The rearrangement joins TRBV6-1 to TRBJ2-7; D might be TRBD1 (6 bases). The V gene's germline CDR1 is MNHNS and CDR2 SASEGT. The length of the CDR3 is 15 residues. Trimming left V 6 bases short and J 2 bases short, with 17 bases between. The CDR3 protein is CASRIRQANTYEQYF. The CDR3 DNA reads as TGTGCCAGCAGGATACGACAGGCCAACACCTACGAGCAGTACTTC.

The chain recombines TRBV5-6 with TRBJ1-6, with 8 bases matching TRBD1. Unmatched junction bases numbered 4, after V lost 4 bases and J lost 7 bases. This CDR3 spans 14 amino acids. CDR1 and CDR2 from the germline V gene are SGHDT and YYEEEE. The CDR3 sequence: CASSRGQANSPLHF. The CDR3, as DNA: TGTGCCAGCAGCCGGGGACAGGCAAATTCACCCCTCCACTTT. Variable domain in full (rest from reference TRBV5-6 and TRBJ1-6): DAGVTQSPTHLIKTRGQQVTLRCSPKSGHDTVSWYQQALGQGPQFIFQYYEEEERQRGNFPDRFSGHQFPNYSSELNVNALLLGDSALYLCASSRGQANSPLHFGNGTRLTVT.

The rearrangement uses TRBV7-2 and TRBJ2-1, with 7 bases identical to TRBD1. The CDR3 loop spans 15 amino acids. V dropped 4 bases and J dropped 2; count of bases not matched to a gene: 5. From germline, CDR1 is SGHTA and CDR2 FQGNSA. The DNA of the CDR3 is TGTGCCAGCAGCTCAACAGGGGTAACCTACAATGAGCAGTTCTTC. Amino acid sequence: CASSSTGVTYNEQFF.

The chain employs TRBV11-2 and TRBJ2-2, with TRBD2 matching 7 bases. Per the germline V gene, CDR1 is SGHAT and CDR2 is FQNNGV. Germline trimming cut 3 bases from V and 4 bases from J; bases unmatched to any gene: 5. This CDR3 spans 15 amino acids. In DNA, the CDR3 is TGTGCCAGCAGCTTTAGAACGGGGGGCACCGGGGAGCTGTTTTTT. It encodes CASSFRTGGTGELFF.

This sequence joins TRBV7-8 and TRBJ2-5; TRBD2 is a possible D gene (5 bases). The J call may not be correct, given that the DNA end is closer to TRBJ2-7. CDR3 size: 13 residues. CDR1 and CDR2 from the germline V gene are SGHVS and FQNEAQ. This chain's CDR3 is CASSLDRGDEQYF. The CDR3 nucleotides are TGTGCCAGCAGCTTAGACCGGGGAGACGAGCAGTACTTC.

This clone appeared a few times. The gene calls are TRBV21-1 and TRBJ2-4; the table's D call of TRBD2 was not tested on the DNA. TRBV21-1 is annotated as a pseudogene. This CDR3 is built from 14 residues. CDR3 sequence reads: CARGTSGAKNIQYF. CDR3 DNA: TGTGCCAGGGGGACTAGTGGGGCCAAAAACATTCAGTACTTC.